Sequencing of this T cell receptor (beta chain) was carried out in a study of T-cell memory formation after mild COVID-19. CDR1 and CDR2 from the germline V gene are MGHRA and YSYEKL. The CDR3 is 14 residues long. Trimming shortened V by 5 bases and J by 6 bases, and 17 bases separated the two germline ends. Study findings and constraints: Prior to infection, memory already included some responding clones, suggesting cross-reactive memory joined.

A word on this clonotype: Its matching antigen is unknown.

MiXCR, run by TCRdb on the 5' RACE reads, gives a single entry per CDR3 protein. Here the sample spans about 90,000 distinct CDR3 sequences, 10% to 15% being singletons. Sequencing was carried out using PBMCs or a T cell subset sorted from them (not recorded which). This TCR came from an adult woman who had mild COVID-19 (a few samples of this study predate the infection). Cell type and time point are not known. This chain links TRBV4-1 with TRBJ2-7; the D gene is possibly TRBD2 (5 bases). In DNA, the CDR3 is TGCGCCAGCAGCATAGTGCAAGGGAGCGGCGAGCAGTACTTC. Amino acids: CASSIVQGSGEQYF.